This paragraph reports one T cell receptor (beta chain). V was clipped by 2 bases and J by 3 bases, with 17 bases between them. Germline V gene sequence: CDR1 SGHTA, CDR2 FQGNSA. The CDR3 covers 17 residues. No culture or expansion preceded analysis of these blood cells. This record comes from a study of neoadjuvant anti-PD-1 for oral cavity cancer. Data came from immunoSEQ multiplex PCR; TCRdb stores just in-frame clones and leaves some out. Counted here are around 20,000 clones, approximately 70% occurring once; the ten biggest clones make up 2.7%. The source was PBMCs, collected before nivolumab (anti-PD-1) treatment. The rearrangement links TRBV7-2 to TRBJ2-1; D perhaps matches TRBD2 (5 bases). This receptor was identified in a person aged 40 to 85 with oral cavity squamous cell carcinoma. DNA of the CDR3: TGTGCCAGCAGCTTACGGATAAGTAGCGCCCTCTACAATGAGCAGTTCTTC. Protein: CASSLRISSALYNEQFF.